The 23 T cell receptor beta chains listed next were all sequenced from one sample in a study of T cell responses to AZD1222 COVID-19 vaccine. Clones were read by immunoSEQ multiplex PCR, and TCRdb kept only the in-frame ones, dropping some. The sample yields around 110,000 clones, around 93% seen once. The sample was peripheral blood, taken 28 days after the second AZD1222 dose. These receptors came from an adult who received the AZD1222 COVID-19 vaccine.

V is TRBV18 and J is TRBJ1-5; 8 bases match TRBD1. The V and J ends lost 4 bases and 3 bases, in that order; junction bases with no gene match: 2. Germline CDR1 KGHSH, CDR2 LQKENI. The CDR3 totals 14 residues. The CDR3 region is CASSLDRANQPQHF. CDR3 nucleotides: TGTGCCAGCTCACTGGACAGGGCCAATCAGCCCCAGCATTTT.

The chain combines TRBV3-1 (or the pseudogene TRBV3-2) with TRBJ2-2, with 11 bases aligning to TRBD1. The CDR3 totals 15 residues. V shed 6 bases and J 7 bases; nucleotides not matched to a gene: 7. Germline assignment: CDR1 LGHDT and CDR2 YNNKEL (reference sequence). CDR3 loop: CASRSDRGRDGELFF. The CDR3 coding sequence is TGTGCCAGCAGATCGGACAGGGGGCGGGACGGGGAGCTGTTTTTT.

This clone was detected a few times. The chain carries TRBV4-1 and TRBJ2-7; perhaps TRBD2 as D (5 bases). CDR3 length: 13 residues. Per germline, CDR1 MGHRA and CDR2 YSYEKL. Trimming cost V 0 bases and J 5 bases, with 8 bases left between them. As DNA, the CDR3 is TGCGCCAGCAGCCAAGATTGGGAGCACGAGCAGTACTTC. Amino acid sequence: CASSQDWEHEQYF.

This chain connects TRBV4-2 to TRBJ1-4; the match to TRBD1 covers 7 bases. V gave up 4 bases and J gave up 7 bases; unmatched junction bases: 21. This CDR3 is 19 amino acids long. In germline, CDR1 is LGHNA, CDR2 YNFKEQ. The DNA for the CDR3 is TGTGCCAGCAGCCCACCTTCGAGGGACAGAGTGGTTTTGCGTGAAAAACTGTTTTTT. Translated, it gives CASSPPSRDRVVLREKLFF.

The rearrangement links TRBV5-1 to TRBJ1-6; the D gene is possibly TRBD1 (5 bases). Trimming shortened V by 0 bases and J by 8 bases, and 12 bases separated the two germline ends. CDR3 length equals 15 residues. Per the germline V gene, CDR1 is SGHRS and CDR2 is YFSETQ. The CDR3 nucleotides are TGCGCCAGCAGCTTGGAGGGCAGGGATGATTCACCCCTCCACTTT. Its protein is CASSLEGRDDSPLHF.

This clone was seen more than once but under ten times. The V call is TRBV10-3, the J call TRBJ2-7; D uncertain. Trimming pared 0 bases from V and 2 bases from J, leaving 5 bases between. Germline V gene lookup returns CDR1 ENHRY and CDR2 SYGVKD. CDR3 length equals 13 residues. The CDR3 bases are TGTGCCATCAGTGAGTCTAGACCCTACGAGCAGTACTTC. It is translated as CAISESRPYEQYF.

This sequence joins TRBV7-8 and TRBJ2-7; perhaps D is TRBD1 or TRBD2 (5 bases each). CDR1 and CDR2 (germline): SGHVS, FQNEAQ. The CDR3 is 15 amino acids. Between the trimmed V and J ends, which lost 0 bases and 3 bases, there was a span of 12 bases. The CDR3 nucleotides are TGTGCCAGCAGCTTAGCTGGGGGTACCGTCTACGAGCAGTACTTC. It codes for CASSLAGGTVYEQYF.

Note on this clone: The same CDR3 also results from other DNA sequences found in this sample. The chain has TRBV19 and TRBJ1-1; D uncertain. Germline lookup yields CDR1 LNHDA and CDR2 SQIVND (reference sequence). The V gene lost 3 bases and the J gene lost 1 base, with 6 bases spanning the gap. The CDR3 runs 13 residues. DNA for the CDR3: TGTGCCAGTAGTATCAACTCGAACACTGAAGCTTTCTTT. Its protein is CASSINSNTEAFF.

The V and J genes are TRBV5-1 and TRBJ2-3; D is undetermined. This CDR3 is built from 13 residues. With 4 bases removed from V and 1 base from J, the gap between germline ends came to 7 bases. The germline V gene has CDR1 SGHRS and CDR2 YFSETQ. CDR3 in DNA: TGCGCCAGCAGCGGCTTAGGCACAGATACGCAGTATTTT. Its translation is CASSGLGTDTQYF.

This clone was observed once. The chain recombines TRBV27 with TRBJ2-7; unclear D gene. From germline, CDR1 is MNHEY and CDR2 SMNVEV (reference sequence). V lost 4 bases and J lost 2, with 9 bases in between. The CDR3 totals 13 residues. The CDR3 nucleotides are TGTGCCAGCAGTTCCTCTAATACCTACGAGCAGTACTTC. This sequence encodes CASSSSNTYEQYF.

This chain connects TRBV5-1 to TRBJ2-2, with D possibly TRBD2 on 5 matching bases. Germline lookup yields CDR1 SGHRS and CDR2 YFSETQ. V shed 5 bases and J shed 4 bases, with 12 bases lying between them. The CDR3 runs 14 residues. Here the CDR3 DNA reads TGCGCCAGCAGTTCTAGCCAAGGCACCGGGGAGCTGTTTTTT. Translated, it gives CASSSSQGTGELFF.

J is TRBJ1-5 and V is TRBV19; no firm D call. This CDR3 region has 15 residues. Trimming stripped 4 bases from V and 1 base from J, with 11 bases between. From germline, CDR1 is LNHDA and CDR2 SQIVND (reference sequence). This chain's CDR3 is CASSTLGGSNQPQHF. CDR3 nucleotide sequence: TGTGCCAGTAGTACCCTGGGAGGCAGCAATCAGCCCCAGCATTTT.

Of note for this clone: The sample carries other DNA sequences with the same CDR3. The gene calls are TRBV19 and TRBJ1-5, with D uncertain. Germline V lookup: CDR1 LNHDA, CDR2 SQIVND (reference sequence). The germline V and J ends were trimmed by 5 bases and 4 bases, with 6 bases remaining between them. This CDR3 region has 12 residues. This CDR3 is CASSRGNQPQHF. The CDR3 DNA follows: TGTGCCAGTAGTCGGGGAAATCAGCCCCAGCATTTT.

This clone was seen just once. This chain uses TRBV28 with TRBJ1-6, with D unclear. From germline, CDR1 is MDHEN and CDR2 SYDVKM. V lost 6 bases and J lost 10, with 13 bases in between. The CDR3 covers 13 residues. The CDR3 loop is CASRPKRVSPLHF. In nucleotides, the CDR3 is TGTGCCAGCAGGCCCAAGCGGGTATCACCCCTCCACTTT.

The chain is built from TRBV7-8 and TRBJ1-2; 7 nucleotides align to TRBD1. V shed 5 bases, J shed 4 bases, and the junction held 7 bases outside the gene matches. This CDR3 has 14 amino acids. CDR1 is SGHVS and CDR2 is FQNEAQ in the germline V gene. The CDR3 sequence is CASSPRQGSYGYTF. CDR3 nucleotides: TGTGCCAGCAGCCCAAGACAGGGAAGCTATGGCTACACCTTC.

This clone appeared once. The sample holds other DNA sequences that translate to the same CDR3. This chain uses TRBV5-1 with TRBJ1-3; D perhaps matches TRBD1 (6 bases). The CDR3 has 14 amino acids. Trimming shortened V by 0 bases and J by 4 bases, and 8 bases separated the two germline ends. Germline assignment: CDR1 SGHRS and CDR2 YFSETQ. The CDR3 spells CASSLDRAGNTIYF. The CDR3 DNA reads TGCGCCAGCAGCTTGGACAGGGCGGGAAACACCATATATTTT.

The chain is built from TRBV27 and TRBJ2-1; D not certain. CDR1 and CDR2 (germline): MNHEY, SMNVEV (reference sequence). Trimming removed 4 bases at V and 6 bases at J, with 13 bases between. The CDR3 has 14 residues. The CDR3 DNA reads as TGTGCCAGCAGTTCGCGCCTAAACAGCAATGAGCAGTTCTTC. It encodes CASSSRLNSNEQFF.

The CDR3: CAWSVMGLYEQYF. The CDR3 bases are TGTGCCTGGAGTGTAATGGGCTTGTACGAGCAGTACTTC. The chain carries TRBV30 and TRBJ2-7, with unresolved D. The V and J ends lost 0 bases and 4 bases respectively, with 10 bases between them. Germline V gene data show CDR1 as GTSNPN and CDR2 as SVGIG (reference sequence). The CDR3 runs to 13 residues.

This clone was detected once. The chain couples TRBV7-3 to TRBJ2-1; D is uncertain. The V and J ends lost 3 bases and 4 bases respectively, with 10 bases between them. The CDR3 extends over 14 amino acids. Germline CDR1 is SGHTA and CDR2 is FQGTGA. CDR3 DNA sequence: TGTGCCAGCAGCTTGGCCGGATTTTACAATGAGCAGTTCTTC. Amino acids: CASSLAGFYNEQFF. Full variable domain (outside the CDR3, taken from reference TRBV7-3 and TRBJ2-1): GAGVSQTPSNKVTEKGKYVELRCDPISGHTALYWYRQSLGQGPEFLIYFQGTGAADDSGLPNDRFFAVRPEGSVSTLKIQRTERGDSAVYLCASSLAGFYNEQFFGPGTRLTVL.

This clone was detected only once. This chain connects TRBV4-1 to TRBJ1-1; TRBD1 aligns across 7 bases. The junction had 11 bases not matched to a gene; V was cut back by 1 base and J by 0 bases. The V gene's germline CDR1 is MGHRA and CDR2 YSYEKL. The CDR3 length is 18 residues. The CDR3 here is CASSQVRQGVKMNTEAFF. The CDR3 nucleotides read TGCGCCAGCAGCCAAGTGAGACAGGGCGTCAAAATGAACACTGAAGCTTTCTTT.

The chain combines TRBV14 with TRBJ1-1; D is unresolved. Looked up from germline, CDR1 is SGHDN and CDR2 is FVKESK. The CDR3 covers 12 residues. Deletions cut 1 base from V and 7 bases from J, with 7 bases between. The CDR3: CASSQARVEAFF. The CDR3 DNA sequence: TGTGCCAGCAGCCAAGCGCGGGTTGAAGCTTTCTTT.

V gene TRBV28 combines with J gene TRBJ2-3; D gene uncertain. The V gene lost 6 bases and the J gene lost 3 bases, with 7 bases spanning the gap. CDR1 MDHEN and CDR2 SYDVKM come from the germline V gene. The CDR3 is made up of 12 amino acids. The chain's CDR3 is CASREGTDTQYF. The CDR3 DNA sequence: TGTGCCAGCAGAGAAGGGACAGATACGCAGTATTTT.

A few counts support this clone. The genes are TRBV7-8 and TRBJ1-1; TRBD1 agrees at 7 bases. Trimming cost V 4 bases and J 14 bases; bases outside gene matches: 16. The germline V gene encodes CDR1 SGHVS and CDR2 FQNEAQ. This CDR3 comprises 14 residues. The CDR3 DNA reads TGTGCCAGCAGCTCCCTTGCGTCCGGGACAGAGAAATTCTTT. It translates to CASSSLASGTEKFF.